The present entry profiles one T cell receptor (beta chain) with its context. Original data processing: Amplification with reference gene primers provided the estimates of nucleated cell counts. Data came from immunoSEQ multiplex PCR; TCRdb stores just in-frame clones and leaves some out. V, J and clone size reflect that table, while D and trimming were determined from the DNA. The data hold roughly 24,000 clones, with approximately 88% observed a single time. The data derive from a study of blood T cell repertoires in COVID-19. Study-level information: COVID-19 samples, acute and convalescent, were from the United States, Italy and Spain. Nucleic acid was either cDNA or gDNA, and it came from T cells, B-cell-depleted T cells, or PBMCs.

Trimming took off 4 bases at V and 4 bases at J, with 9 bases between the two ends. Germline CDR1 is SGHTA and CDR2 is FQGTGA. This CDR3 has 13 residues. The sequencing sample was made of peripheral blood. The sequence came from a man between 65 and 85 years old in a cohort sampled during active COVID-19. This chain connects TRBV7-3 to TRBJ2-3; D gene unclear. CDR3 region: CASSSRPADTQYF. CDR3 sequence (DNA): TGTGCCAGCAGCTCGAGGCCCGCAGATACGCAGTATTTT.